The 24 T cell receptor beta chains below come from one sample, sequenced in a study of CD8+ T cells in alopecia areata. Treatment described: oral pan-JAK inhibitor, 5-10 mg twice daily. The authors extracted RNA and reverse transcribed it into cDNA as the sequencing template. Generated by immunoSEQ multiplex PCR, the TCRdb table keeps only in-frame clones and is missing some. The table lists fewer than 250,000 clones, about 40% of them singletons. The source material was CD4+ T cells sorted from blood, sampled around week 37, from a patient treated with tofacitinib. The receptors derive from a human donor with alopecia areata.

The sample holds a few counts of this clone. V gene TRBV30 combines with J gene TRBJ2-4; D perhaps matches TRBD1 (5 bases). CDR1 and CDR2 (germline): GTSNPN, SVGIG (reference sequence). Trimming removed 1 base at V and 0 bases at J, with 13 bases between. This CDR3 region has 16 residues. The CDR3 protein is CAWSDGQQLAKNIQYF. The CDR3 nucleotides are TGTGCCTGGAGTGACGGACAACAATTAGCCAAAAACATTCAGTACTTC.

This clone was picked up a small number of times. The V gene is TRBV6-5, the J gene TRBJ2-5; the D call may be TRBD1 or TRBD2 (6 bases each). From germline, CDR1 is MNHEY and CDR2 SVGAGI. The CDR3 contains 13 residues. Trimming removed 8 bases at V and 7 bases at J, with 17 bases between. CDR3 sequence: CASRAGEVATQYF. The CDR3 region has the DNA TGTGCCAGCCGGGCAGGGGAGGTTGCGACCCAGTACTTC.

This clone was seen a few times. The CDR3 DNA sequence: TGCAGTGCGGAGCTAAACACTGAAGCTTTCTTT. This sequence encodes CSAELNTEAFF. The rearrangement links TRBV20-1 to TRBJ1-1; D not certain. The V end was cut by 6 bases, the J end by 2 bases, with 7 bases between. The CDR3 spans 11 residues. Germline assignment: CDR1 DFQATT and CDR2 SNEGSKA (reference sequence).

The chain combines TRBV5-1 with TRBJ2-3; weak D call: TRBD1 (5 bases). Looked up from germline, CDR1 is SGHRS and CDR2 is YFSETQ. V shed 4 bases and J shed 4 bases, with 13 bases lying between them. This CDR3 spans 14 amino acids. CDR3 sequence (DNA): TGCGCCAGCAGCCCCATAACAGGTTCAGATACGCAGTATTTT. Translating gives CASSPITGSDTQYF.

This clone appeared many times. This chain connects TRBV18 to TRBJ2-1, with D maybe TRBD2 (6 bases). CDR1 and CDR2 (germline): KGHSH, LQKENI. Trimming removed 5 bases from V and 6 bases from J, with 11 bases in between. The CDR3 contains 13 residues. CDR3 in DNA: TGTGCCAGCTCAAGACTAGTCGGCAATGAGCAGTTCTTC. This translates into CASSRLVGNEQFF.

This chain joins TRBV7-2 and TRBJ2-5, with D unresolved. V was pared by 4 bases and J by 5 bases, with 5 bases between. Germline assignment: CDR1 SGHTA and CDR2 FQGNSA. This CDR3 region has 11 residues. CDR3 nucleotide sequence: TGTGCCAGCAGCTCATGGGAGACCCAGTACTTC. Translated: CASSSWETQYF.

This clone came up many times. The chain combines TRBV29-1 with TRBJ2-1, with 10 nucleotides matching TRBD2. Germline assignment: CDR1 SQVTM and CDR2 ANQGSEA. The trim removed 3 bases at V and 10 bases at J, leaving 6 bases unmatched. The CDR3 consists of 13 residues. This CDR3 reads CSVELAGGREQFF. CDR3 bases: TGCAGCGTTGAGTTAGCGGGAGGAAGGGAGCAGTTCTTC.

This clone was recorded a few times. This sequence joins TRBV11-3 and TRBJ2-1, with 7 bases matching TRBD2. The CDR3 totals 14 residues. Germline V gene data show CDR1 as SGHNT and CDR2 as YENEEA. With 5 bases clipped from V and 7 bases from J, the junction kept 8 bases outside the gene matches. This CDR3 is CASSQGREWNEQFF. DNA of the CDR3: TGTGCCAGCAGCCAAGGGAGGGAGTGGAATGAGCAGTTCTTC.

The table lists this clone with a few counts. The rearrangement joins TRBV15 to TRBJ2-3; TRBD2 aligns across 7 bases. CDR3 length: 18 residues. The V and J ends lost 0 bases and 2 bases, in that order; junction bases with no gene match: 11. Germline V gives CDR1 LNHNV, CDR2 YYDKDF (reference sequence). The CDR3 spells CATSRDRDSGSFTDTQYF. For the CDR3, the DNA is TGTGCCACCAGCAGAGATCGAGATAGCGGGTCCTTCACAGATACGCAGTATTTT.

J is TRBJ2-7 and V is TRBV23-1; D might be TRBD2 (6 bases). TRBV23-1 is sorted into the ORF group, with uncertain function. Trimming left V 2 bases short and J 4 bases short, with 15 bases between. This CDR3 comprises 15 residues. CDR3 region: CASSQDSGRVYEQYF. The DNA of the CDR3 is TGCGCCAGCAGTCAAGATAGCGGAAGAGTTTACGAGCAGTACTTC.

This clone was counted between two and nine times. The same CDR3 also results from other DNA sequences found in this sample. This chain links TRBV9 with TRBJ2-7, with TRBD2 identical over 14 bases. This CDR3 region has 15 residues. CDR1 is SGDLS, CDR2 YYNGEE, per germline. With 2 bases clipped from V and 3 bases from J, the junction kept 1 base outside the gene matches. The CDR3 spells CASSVGTSGSYEQYF. In nucleotides, the CDR3 is TGTGCCAGCAGCGTCGGGACTAGCGGGAGCTACGAGCAGTACTTC.

The chain is built from TRBV7-2 and TRBJ2-7, with 9 positions matching TRBD2. Unmatched junction bases numbered 6, after V lost 0 bases and J lost 3 bases. The germline gives CDR1 SGHTA, CDR2 FQGNSA. The CDR3 has 16 amino acids. The CDR3 sequence: CASSLATAGGFYEQYF. CDR3 bases: TGTGCCAGCAGCTTAGCTACAGCGGGAGGATTCTACGAGCAGTACTTC.

The chain couples TRBV29-1 to TRBJ2-7; tentatively, D is TRBD2 (5 bases). V gave up 4 bases and J gave up 6 bases, with 13 bases separating them. The CDR3 sequence is 12 residues long. Germline loops: CDR1 SQVTM, CDR2 ANQGSEA. In DNA, the CDR3 is TGCAGCGTTGGAGAGGGAATTGGCGAGCAGTACTTC. Amino acids: CSVGEGIGEQYF.

This clone has a handful of counts. The chain employs TRBV7-2 and TRBJ1-1, with D perhaps matching TRBD1 (5 bases). Trimming shortened V by 5 bases and J by 4 bases, and 14 bases separated the two germline ends. From germline, CDR1 is SGHTA and CDR2 FQGNSA. The CDR3 runs 14 residues. The CDR3 DNA is TGTGCCAGCAGCACCTCCGGGGGAGGCACTGAAGCTTTCTTT. Protein: CASSTSGGGTEAFF.

The chain employs TRBV30 and TRBJ2-3; no firm D call. The CDR3 extends over 14 amino acids. The V gene lost 4 bases and the J gene lost 2 bases, with 13 bases spanning the gap. Germline CDR1 GTSNPN, CDR2 SVGIG (reference sequence). This CDR3 is CAWTPSTATDTQYF. The CDR3 DNA follows: TGTGCCTGGACTCCTTCCACAGCCACAGATACGCAGTATTTT.

CDR3 sequence: CATSGRRTSGSNEQFF. The CDR3 DNA is TGTGCCACCAGCGGAAGACGGACTAGCGGGAGCAATGAGCAGTTCTTC. The V call is TRBV15, the J call TRBJ2-1, with 13 bases lining up with TRBD2. Trimming at V came to 5 bases and at J to 6 bases, leaving 7 bases not matched to a gene. The CDR3 sequence is 16 residues long. Germline lookup yields CDR1 LNHNV and CDR2 YYDKDF (reference sequence).

The genes are TRBV20-1 and TRBJ2-2; no reliable D call. From germline, CDR1 is DFQATT and CDR2 SNEGSKA (reference sequence). This CDR3 has 11 amino acids. Deletions cut 5 bases from V and 8 bases from J, with 9 bases between. In nucleotides, the CDR3 is TGCAGTGCTCACTCAATGGGGGAGCTGTTTTTT. Protein: CSAHSMGELFF.

The V and J genes are TRBV19 and TRBJ2-6, with D maybe TRBD1 (6 bases). The CDR3 runs 16 residues. V gave up 8 bases and J gave up 1 base, with 15 bases separating them. The germline V gene encodes CDR1 LNHDA and CDR2 SQIVND (reference sequence). The CDR3, as DNA: TGTGCCAGTTCCCTACAAGGGGGATCTGGGGCCAACGTCCTGACTTTC. This encodes CASSLQGGSGANVLTF. Combining the CDR3 with reference TRBV19 and TRBJ2-6 gives the whole variable domain DGGITQSPKYLFRKEGQNVTLSCEQNLNHDAMYWYRQDPGQGLRLIYYSQIVNDFQKGDIAEGYSVSREKKESFPLTVTSAQKNPTAFYLCASSLQGGSGANVLTFGAGSRLTVL.

The rearrangement joins TRBV7-8 to TRBJ2-5; no firm D call. The length of the CDR3 is 15 residues. V gave up 2 bases and J gave up 1 base, with 11 bases separating them. Germline V gene sequence: CDR1 SGHVS, CDR2 FQNEAQ. The CDR3 here is CASSLKYDSQETQYF. The CDR3 region has the DNA TGTGCCAGCAGCTTAAAGTATGACTCCCAAGAGACCCAGTACTTC.

CDR3 sequence (DNA): TGTGCCAGCAGCTTAGGGTCGATGTCCGGAGAGCAGTACTTC. Encoded protein: CASSLGSMSGEQYF. The chain combines TRBV11-3 with TRBJ2-7; D not resolved. V was cut by 1 base and J by 7 bases, with 14 bases left in between. The CDR3 length is 14 residues. Germline loops: CDR1 SGHNT, CDR2 YENEEA.

This clone was found many times. CDR3 DNA sequence: TGTGCCAGCAGCTTATGGTCGGGACAAAACCACGAGCAGTACTTC. Its protein is CASSLWSGQNHEQYF. The genes are TRBV11-1 and TRBJ2-7, with a weak D call TRBD1 (6 bases). Germline loops: CDR1 SGHAT, CDR2 FQDESV (reference sequence). This CDR3 has 15 amino acids. V was cut by 2 bases and J by 5 bases, with 16 bases left in between.

The chain recombines TRBV4-1 with TRBJ1-2; TRBD1 agrees at 7 bases. The CDR3 sequence is 14 residues long. After removal of 2 bases from V and 6 bases from J, the junction contained 6 bases not matched to a gene. Germline V gene lookup returns CDR1 MGHRA and CDR2 YSYEKL. The CDR3 reads CASSQQEGGDGYTF. Written as DNA, the CDR3 is TGCGCCAGCAGCCAACAGGAAGGGGGCGATGGCTACACCTTC.

Only a few counts were recorded for this clone. The chain links TRBV29-1 to TRBJ1-2; no definite D call. From germline, CDR1 is SQVTM and CDR2 ANQGSEA. With 4 bases removed from V and 7 bases from J, the gap between germline ends came to 16 bases. CDR3 size: 13 residues. CDR3 sequence reads: CSVVADEKLGYTF. In nucleotides, the CDR3 is TGCAGCGTTGTCGCAGACGAGAAACTTGGCTACACCTTC.

This clone was observed a few times. The chain carries TRBV30 and TRBJ1-2; 8 positions agree with TRBD1. The germline V gene has CDR1 GTSNPN and CDR2 SVGIG (reference sequence). Trimming at V came to 3 bases and at J to 6 bases, leaving 3 bases not matched to a gene. CDR3 size: 12 residues. CDR3: CAWRVTGDGYTF. The CDR3 bases are TGTGCCTGGAGAGTGACAGGGGATGGCTACACCTTC. Supplemented by reference TRBV30 and TRBJ1-2, the full variable domain reads SQTIHQWPATLVQPVGSPLSLECTVEGTSNPNLYWYRQAAGRGLQLLFYSVGIGQISSEVPQNLSASRPQDRQFILSSKKLLLSDSGFYLCAWRVTGDGYTFGSGTRLTVV.